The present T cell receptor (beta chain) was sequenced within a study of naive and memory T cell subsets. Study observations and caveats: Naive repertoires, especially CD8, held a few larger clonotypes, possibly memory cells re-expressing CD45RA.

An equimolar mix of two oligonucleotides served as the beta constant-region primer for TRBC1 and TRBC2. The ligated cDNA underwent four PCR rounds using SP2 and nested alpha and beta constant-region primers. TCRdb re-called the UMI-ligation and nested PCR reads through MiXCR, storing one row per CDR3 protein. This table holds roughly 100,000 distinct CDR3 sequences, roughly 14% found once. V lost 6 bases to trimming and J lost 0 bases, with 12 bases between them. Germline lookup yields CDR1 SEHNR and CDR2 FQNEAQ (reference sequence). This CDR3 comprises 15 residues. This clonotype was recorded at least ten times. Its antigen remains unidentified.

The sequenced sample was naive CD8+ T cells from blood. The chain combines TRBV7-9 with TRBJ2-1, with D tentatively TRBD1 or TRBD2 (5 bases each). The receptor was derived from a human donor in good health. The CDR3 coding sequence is TGTGCCAGCAGTTTATCAGGGAGCTCCTACAATGAGCAGTTCTTC. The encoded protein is CASSLSGSSYNEQFF. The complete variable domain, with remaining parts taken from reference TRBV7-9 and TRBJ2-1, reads DTGVSQNPRHKITKRGQNVTFRCDPISEHNRLYWYRQTLGQGPEFLTYFQNEAQLEKSRLLSDRFSAERPKGSFSTLEIQRTEQGDSAMYLCASSLSGSSYNEQFFGPGTRLTVL.